Sequencing of this TCR beta chain was carried out in a study of breast tumors, draining lymph nodes, adjacent tissues. Whole-study findings and limits: The data were judged consistent with most tumor T cells coming from lymph node and expanding in tumor. Compared with lymph nodes, tumors were less diverse; compared with nontumor tissue, more.

Worth noting for this clonotype: Its antigen is unknown.

TCRdb re-derived calls from the multiplex PCR reads in MiXCR, one entry per CDR3 protein. The top ten hold around 3.5% of the sample, which has about 120,000 distinct CDR3 sequences, just under 20% seen once. The lymph nodes were axillary draining lymph nodes from breast cancer patients. This CDR3 is 16 amino acids long. Per germline, CDR1 KGHSH and CDR2 LQKENI. J gave up 5 bases and V 2 bases, and 11 bases lay outside the gene matches. This receptor was taken from a female donor with breast cancer. Some clones in this sample may be carry-over from other donors' samples. This chain connects TRBV18 to TRBJ2-5; the match to TRBD2 covers 7 bases. Sample: axillary lymph node tissue. This CDR3 is CASSPRGGGSAETQYF. CDR3 sequence (DNA): TGTGCCAGCTCACCAAGGGGCGGGGGTTCTGCTGAGACCCAGTACTTC.